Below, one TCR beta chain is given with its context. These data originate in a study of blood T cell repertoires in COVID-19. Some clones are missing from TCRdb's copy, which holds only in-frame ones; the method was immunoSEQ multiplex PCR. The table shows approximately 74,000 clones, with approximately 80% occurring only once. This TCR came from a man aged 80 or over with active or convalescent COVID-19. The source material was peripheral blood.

CDR3 sequence: CAISQWTSGSSNEQFF. CDR3 DNA: TGTGCCATCAGCCAATGGACTAGCGGGAGTTCTAATGAGCAGTTCTTC. The chain is built from TRBV10-3 and TRBJ2-1, with TRBD2 identical over 13 bases. After removal of 6 bases from V and 7 bases from J, the junction contained 9 bases not matched to a gene. This CDR3 spans 16 amino acids. CDR1 and CDR2 from the germline V gene are ENHRY and SYGVKD.